This paragraph reports one T cell receptor (beta chain). Its specificity is unknown. The germline V and J ends were trimmed by 2 bases and 0 bases, with 8 bases remaining between them. The germline gives CDR1 MNHNS, CDR2 SASEGT. The CDR3 sequence is 15 residues long. Method: immunoSEQ multiplex PCR; TCRdb's copy keeps in-frame clones and lacks some. The sample contains about 180,000 clones, approximately 94% of which appear only once. The sample belongs to a study of T cell responses to AZD1222 COVID-19 vaccine. General study results and limits: Across spike, vaccine-associated CD4 TCRs were found, dominant at 160-218 and 743-854.

The TCR sequence derives from an adult who received the AZD1222 COVID-19 vaccine. The input for sequencing was peripheral blood, taken 28 days after the second AZD1222 dose. The V call is TRBV6-1, the J call TRBJ1-5; no reliable D call. The CDR3 reads CASSETVHSNQPQHF. DNA of the CDR3: TGTGCCAGCAGTGAAACGGTGCATAGCAATCAGCCCCAGCATTTT.